These T cell receptor beta chains were read from a single sample in a study of blood T cell repertoires in COVID-19. This table comes from immunoSEQ multiplex PCR, and its TCRdb copy is limited to in-frame clones, with some not included. The table records hundreds of thousands of clones, about 85% of them present only once. Sequencing input: peripheral blood. The receptors here all came from a woman under 30 who had recovered from COVID-19. CDR3s include the opening cysteine and the closing phenylalanine or tryptophan. The order of the fields is J gene, V gene, CDR3 protein.

J: TRBJ2-1
V: TRBV13
CDR3: CASSNLAGRDNEQFF

J: TRBJ1-5
V: TRBV7-2
CDR3: CASSLGSGSPQHF

J: TRBJ1-1
V: TRBV2
CDR3: CASSDPTVNTEAFF

J: TRBJ2-5
V: TRBV10-1
CDR3: CASSASGIQRETQYF

J: TRBJ2-7
V: TRBV7-2
CDR3: CASSVTSAYEQYF

J: TRBJ2-3
V: TRBV10-3
CDR3: CAIKSTGVSTDTQYF

J: TRBJ2-2
V: TRBV24-1
CDR3: CATSEAGTSGRAADTGELFF

J: TRBJ1-5
V: TRBV30
CDR3: CAWSPGDSQPQHF

J: TRBJ1-2
V: TRBV6-5
CDR3: CASTRDTGTGDGYTF

J: TRBJ1-6
V: TRBV19
CDR3: CASSRADLNSPLHF

J: TRBJ2-1
V: TRBV4-3
CDR3: CASGKLTSGRSNEQFF

J: TRBJ2-1
V: TRBV15
CDR3: CATSRDRTSGSNEQFF

J: TRBJ2-1
V: TRBV9
CDR3: CASSLGGGDSIYNEQFF

J: TRBJ2-7
V: TRBV7-2
CDR3: CASSLWGMAGVAREYF

J: TRBJ2-5
V: TRBV6-1
CDR3: CASSDLEGAQVETQYF

J: TRBJ1-1
V: TRBV19
CDR3: CASSMITGVNTEAFF

J: TRBJ2-5
V: TRBV19
CDR3: CASSPYLRGETQYF

J: TRBJ1-5
V: TRBV27
CDR3: CASGEAVNNQPQHF

J: TRBJ1-1
V: TRBV6-2/TRBV6-3
CDR3: CASSPSLNTEAFF

J: TRBJ1-4
V: TRBV18
CDR3: CASSPYRGGDEKLFF

J: TRBJ2-3
V: TRBV6-1
CDR3: CASSEFSVLYTQYF

J: TRBJ1-6
V: TRBV2
CDR3: CASKGTRINSPLHF

J: TRBJ1-1
V: TRBV6-1
CDR3: CASRPAGTEAFF

J: TRBJ2-2
V: TRBV5-6
CDR3: CASSSPPGLAGDTGELFF